These T cell receptor beta chains were read from a single sample in a study of post-analysis software for immune sequencing data. TCRdb re-analysed the PCR reads in MiXCR, keeping a single row per CDR3 protein. The repertoire holds about 680,000 distinct CDR3 sequences, with roughly three fifths as singletons. What was sequenced was blood. These receptors were taken from a girl between 2 and 10 years old with multiple sclerosis. Each CDR3 is given with its conserved first and last residue. Each record gives: J gene, clone size, V gene, CDR3 protein. Size is stated for part of the rows, as once, few or many counts, or as a class when the clone is expanded.

>TRBJ2-3|.|TRBV7-6
CASSITGSTDTQYF
>TRBJ2-3|.|TRBV7-9
CASSLGGAWNTDTQYF
>TRBJ2-4|.|TRBV7-8
CASSLGSWTGVPTIGKNIQYF
>TRBJ2-3|few|TRBV9
CASSVGLAGLPSTDTQYF
>TRBJ2-5|.|TRBV24-1
CATSEAGTSGAKETQYF
>TRBJ2-5|once|TRBV15
CATSRRGTPVETQYF
>TRBJ2-1|few|TRBV7-9
CASSSGVARGYSYNEQFF
>TRBJ2-1|.|TRBV3-1
CASSFIISDEQFF
>TRBJ2-5|.|TRBV29-1
CSAQAGWQAGQETQYF
>TRBJ1-2|.|TRBV12-3/TRBV12-4
CASSGRGAYGYTF
>TRBJ2-5|few|TRBV7-2
CASSPNLETQYF
>TRBJ2-7|.|TRBV5-1
CASRGLAGSSYEQYF
>TRBJ2-5|.|TRBV5-1
CASSPPSGTGQETQYF
>TRBJ2-1|few|TRBV20-1
CSARGLVSYNEQFF
>TRBJ2-5|.|TRBV12-3/TRBV12-4
CASIDGSGEQYF
>.|.|TRBV6-2/TRBV6-3
CASSYDRDLWETQYF
>TRBJ2-5|.|TRBV20-1
CSARDLAAQETQYF
>TRBJ2-1|.|TRBV5-5
CASSLEAGLPHNEQFF
>TRBJ2-1|.|TRBV12-3/TRBV12-4
CASSLGKEPEQFF
>TRBJ1-5|few|TRBV12-3/TRBV12-4
CASRAGQSNQPQHF
>TRBJ2-1|.|TRBV7-7
CASSLRQGGSYNEQFF
>TRBJ2-7|.|TRBV20-1
CSASGLAASYEQYF
>TRBJ1-2|.|TRBV6-5
CASSKDQDLYGYTF
>TRBJ2-3|.|TRBV6-5
CASSYSTGRDTQYF
>TRBJ1-4|once|TRBV11-2
CASSLSGRNEKLFF
>TRBJ1-3|once|TRBV5-1
CASSYGTPGNTIYF
>TRBJ1-2|.|TRBV12-3/TRBV12-4
CASTSGGRLNGYTF
>TRBJ2-1|.|TRBV10-3
CAITAGASGRANEQFF
>TRBJ2-7|.|TRBV27
CASSLGSLAGALSYEQYF
>TRBJ2-3|.|TRBV7-3
CASSQRRTSTDTQYF
>TRBJ2-5|.|TRBV6-6
CASKKKGGGYLQETQYF
>TRBJ1-2|once|TRBV5-1
CASSLGKWGENYGYTF
>TRBJ2-1|.|TRBV3-1
CASSQDRLATYNEQFF
>TRBJ2-1|.|TRBV9
CASSVAGSFYNEQFF
>TRBJ1-5|once|TRBV20-1
CSTGRGSNQPQHF
>TRBJ1-1|.|TRBV6-6
CASSNPGTAEAFF
>TRBJ2-5|.|TRBV6-5
CASSSFRGGEQETQYF
>TRBJ2-7|.|TRBV5-1
CASQPGTPPGIQYF
>TRBJ2-1|.|TRBV29-1
CSVQTGGNEQFF
>TRBJ2-1|few|TRBV4-2
CASSQGTSDDEQFF
>TRBJ2-3|.|TRBV12-3/TRBV12-4
CASSRGGATDTQYF